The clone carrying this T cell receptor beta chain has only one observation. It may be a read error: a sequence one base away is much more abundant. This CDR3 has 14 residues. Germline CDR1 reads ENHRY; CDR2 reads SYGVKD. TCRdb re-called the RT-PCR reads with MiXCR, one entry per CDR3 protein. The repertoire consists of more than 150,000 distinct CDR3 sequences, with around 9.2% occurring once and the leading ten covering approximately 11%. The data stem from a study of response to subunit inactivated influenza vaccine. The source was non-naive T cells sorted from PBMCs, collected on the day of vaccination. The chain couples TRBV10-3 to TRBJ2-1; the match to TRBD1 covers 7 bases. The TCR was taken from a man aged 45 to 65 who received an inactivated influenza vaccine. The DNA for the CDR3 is TGTGCCGCCGGGACAGTCGGGACGAACAATGAGCAGTCCTTC. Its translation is CAAGTVGTNNEQSF.